This T cell receptor (beta chain) was documented in a study of T cell responses to AZD1222 COVID-19 vaccine (dated by TCRdb to the early 2020s). Background on the whole study: AZD1222 recipients given second doses at about 4 weeks or at about 12 weeks were pooled, since spike-specific TCR depth and breadth were not found to differ between the two schedules. Enrollment into the trials was organized by age into subgroups of 18-55, 56-69 and 70-plus years, and those subgroups contained 148, 28 and 57 TCR-sequenced participants, respectively. A total of 230 to 250 trial participants underwent TCR sequencing, of whom about 210 had received two doses of AZD1222 and 26 had received two doses of the MenACWY control vaccine. What the study reported, not specific to this receptor: Conclusions about previously exposed vaccinees are limited because only six or seven AZD1222 recipients were SARS-CoV-2 seropositive at baseline. Because no day 14 peak-response samples were available, the repertoires could be characterized only after the peak T cell response. The whole spike protein was spanned by vaccine-associated CD4 TCRs, and dominant responses were seen in regions 160-218 and 743-854. The 56-69-year group was small, and its depth increase did not reach significance, likely because of low power. Participants were mostly white British and included more females than males, and it was suggested by the authors that clonal diversity may have been underestimated. Epitopes outside the regions mutated in the B.1.351 and B.1.1.7 variants were reportedly recognized by nearly half of the unique spike-specific TCRs. After two AZD1222 doses, spike-specific TCR breadth and depth were significantly higher than at day 0 and than in MenACWY recipients.

Taken with the paper, the label for time point translates to: baseline before first vaccination. The vaccinee samples were drawn from two UK trials, COV001 and COV002, one of which was a single-blind randomized controlled phase 2/3 trial testing AZD1222 (ChAdOx1 nCoV-19) in healthy adults. For TCRbeta chain sequencing, PBMC samples from trial participants were taken at day 0 and at day 28 after the second dose. The CDR3 regions of human TCRbeta chains were subjected to immunosequencing. The original methods were these. TCRs in the repertoires were compared against a reference library of SARS-CoV-2-specific TCRs that had been generated with the MIRA antigen-specificity platform. Breadth meant the fraction of unique TCRs that were SARS-CoV-2-associated, whereas depth meant the fraction of total T cells that were SARS-CoV-2-associated. Using the MIRA data, every spike-specific TCR was mapped to the spike region that the TCR reacted to and assigned to either a CD4 or a CD8 class. Log10-transformed breadth and depth values were compared by one-way ANOVA with Sidak's multiple comparisons tests. This is the immuneACCESS table as TCRdb keeps it, with only in-frame sequences that have V and J called. A part of the clones is gone; compared with another copy, unresolved V genes explain less than half, and the rest is unexplained. V and J calls and clone size are copied from that table; D and trimming were computed from the DNA. The sample table lists about 92,000 clones, about 89% of them with a count of one. Around 8.1% of the sample is held by the ten biggest clonotypes.

For this clone: No cognate antigen has been identified for it. Base-call qualities are not available, and no considerably larger clone is one nucleotide away.

Trimming costs V 4 bases and J 5 bases, and their ends lie 11 bases apart. CDR1 MNHEY and CDR2 SVGAGI are derived from the germline V gene. From the cysteine through the phenylalanine, the CDR3 covers 13 amino acids. The entry retains the CDR3 DNA only, 39 bases that are in frame from base 1. Here the sequenced sample was peripheral blood, taken on day 0 of AZD1222 vaccination. The V and J genes are TRBV6-5 and TRBJ2-5; TRBD2 is a weak D gene call, 5 bases matching. The sequence was obtained from an adult in good health. The DNA sequence is TGTGCCAGCAGTTCCGAGGGCGGGGAGACCCAGTACTTC. This yields the protein CASSSEGGETQYF.